This TCR beta chain comes out of a study of blood T cell repertoires in COVID-19. At the level of the study: From T cells, B-cell-depleted T cells, or PBMCs came the material, which was cDNA or gDNA.

In the source study's methods: Amplification of reference gene primers was used by the study to estimate nucleated cell counts. Measured with immunoSEQ multiplex PCR; TCRdb has only the in-frame clones, and not every one. V and J calls and clone size are as listed in that table; D and trimming were resolved from the DNA. The table records about 220,000 clones, less than 90% of them present only once. CDR1 and CDR2 (germline): GTSNPN, SVGIG (reference sequence). CDR3 length: 13 residues. Deletions cut 1 base from V and 2 bases from J, with 9 bases between. The specimen sequenced was peripheral blood. The clonotype originates from a young man with active or convalescent COVID-19. The chain combines TRBV30 with TRBJ2-7, with D possibly TRBD1 on 6 matching bases. The DNA of the CDR3 is TGTGCCTGGAGTGGGGACACCGCCTACGAGCAGTACTTC. This codes for CAWSGDTAYEQYF.